This record looks at one TCR beta chain sequence and its context. In its sample, this clonotype was seen once. Its antigen target is currently unknown. No base quality values were provided; no much bigger clone lies one nucleotide off. Evidence from a single read is weak. These data originate in a study of molecular identifiers for immune sequencing clone quantification (dated by TCRdb to 2017 to 2018). About the study as a whole: For a replicate experiment, the RNA from either 20,000 or 100,000 naive CD8 T cells was divided into five aliquots, and four of those aliquots went on to sequencing. The study was a methods study using CD8 T cells to benchmark molecular-identifier clustering-based TCR repertoire sequencing (MIDCIRS) and TCR RNA copy counting.

Summary of the overall study and its limitations: Spiked-in Jurkat TCR RNA equal to a single cell's worth was reported to be detectable even within one million naive CD8 T cells. The naive libraries included spiked-in Jurkat TCR RNA (fewer than eleven copies' worth), and this Jurkat TCR RNA is not part of the donor repertoire. Highly expanded clone sizes could be underestimated because identical TCR molecules may share a barcode. In CMV-specific effector cells, clones with more than 20 RNA copies contained over 97% of molecules, whereas in naive cells such clones contained under 1% of molecules. When barcode sub-clustering was left out, chimeric consensus sequences inflated TCR diversity, with chimeras reaching as high as 47%. Modeling indicated roughly 3.2 TCR RNA copies recovered per cell, compared with roughly 10 by digital PCR, which implies a capture efficiency of 25% to 35%.

From a lookup of the germline V gene, CDR1 and CDR2 are SGDLS and YYNGEE. The CDR3 covers 15 residues, taking in both the cysteine and the phenylalanine. Only the CDR3 DNA is retained, 45 bases long and in frame from the first base. V sheds 3 bases and J sheds 4 bases, leaving 16 bases between their ends. Libraries of naive CD8 T cells were built from around 20,000 to 990,000 sorted cells, with 10%, 30% or 50% of the purified RNA used. Naive CD8 T cells, defined as CD8+CD4-CCR7+CD45RA+, were FACS-sorted into RLT Plus buffer on a BD FACSAria II. Detection sensitivity was tested by spiking Jurkat RNA equal to about eleven TCR copies' worth into samples containing 20,000-1,000,000 naive CD8 T cells. CD8 T cells were enriched using RosetteSep CD8+ T Cell Enrichment Cocktail and Ficoll-Paque, and the enriched cells then underwent ACK red cell lysis. Receptors were amplified or captured by PCR. The sequencer was a NextSeq 500. Bulk TCR libraries were prepared as previously described, using TCR primers listed in Table S5. Total RNA was purified with the Qiagen AllPrep DNA/RNA kit. Reads from multiple sequencing runs of the same library were pooled before analysis. Turning to the authors' computational methods: Reads were retained only if their TCR constant sequence matched exactly, and those retained reads were trimmed to 150 nt and grouped according to their 12-nt molecular barcodes. Within each barcode group, reads were sub-clustered at a 15% Levenshtein threshold, and quality-weighted consensus sequences were built per RNA molecule. Non-functional sequences were removed, as were lower-count sequences one edit away from another. On the basis of fitting two negative binomial distributions, barcode sub-clusters with fewer than 20% of the maximum read count were discarded. TCRdb passed the public sequencing reads through fastp at Q25 and MiXCR, retaining productive beta sequences. Entries that share a CDR3 protein sequence are merged under the most common genes and DNA. The V and J calls and clone size are TCRdb's, not the authors'. The sample includes 90,000 or so distinct CDR3 sequences, with around a quarter observed a single time. Of the sample, 0.7% to 0.8% falls within the top ten clones.

Sequences were obtained from naive CD8+ T cells from blood, with Jurkat cell RNA spiked in. The cell subset or site label for this specimen denotes: FACS-sorted CD8+CD4-CCR7+CD45RA+ naive T cells. The sequence is built from TRBV9 and TRBJ2-5; TRBD1 is possibly the D segment (8 matching bases). The TCR comes from a human donor in good health. Some libraries in this study had Jurkat cell RNA spiked in. Here the CDR3 is given as CASSDGQGGRETQYF. DNA sequence: TGTGCCAGCAGCGATGGACAGGGAGGGCGAGAGACCCAGTACTTC.